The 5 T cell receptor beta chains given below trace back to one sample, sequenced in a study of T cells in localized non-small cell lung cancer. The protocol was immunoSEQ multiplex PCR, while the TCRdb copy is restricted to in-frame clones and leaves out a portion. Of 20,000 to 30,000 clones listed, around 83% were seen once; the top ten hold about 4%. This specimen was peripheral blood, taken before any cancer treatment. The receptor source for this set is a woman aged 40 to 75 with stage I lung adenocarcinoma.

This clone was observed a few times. CDR3: CATGPGLTVGGDTQYF. Written as DNA, the CDR3 is TGTGCCACCGGTCCGGGACTCACGGTGGGGGGAGATACGCAGTATTTT. The chain employs TRBV15 and TRBJ2-3; a weak D match, TRBD2 (6 bases). Germline CDR1 LNHNV, CDR2 YYDKDF (reference sequence). V dropped 8 bases and J dropped 5 bases, with 23 bases sitting between them. The CDR3 is made up of 16 amino acids.

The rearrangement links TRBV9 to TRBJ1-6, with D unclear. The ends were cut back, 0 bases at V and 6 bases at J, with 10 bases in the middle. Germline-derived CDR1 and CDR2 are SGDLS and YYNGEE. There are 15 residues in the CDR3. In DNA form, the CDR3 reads TGTGCCAGCAGCGTAGCTAACACAGCTAATTCACCCCTCCACTTT. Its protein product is CASSVANTANSPLHF.

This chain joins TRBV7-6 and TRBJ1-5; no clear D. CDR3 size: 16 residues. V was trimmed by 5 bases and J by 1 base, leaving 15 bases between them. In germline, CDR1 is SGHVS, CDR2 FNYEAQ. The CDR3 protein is CASSPRVGGSNQPQHF. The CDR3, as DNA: TGTGCCAGCAGCCCCAGAGTTGGCGGGAGCAATCAGCCCCAGCATTTT.

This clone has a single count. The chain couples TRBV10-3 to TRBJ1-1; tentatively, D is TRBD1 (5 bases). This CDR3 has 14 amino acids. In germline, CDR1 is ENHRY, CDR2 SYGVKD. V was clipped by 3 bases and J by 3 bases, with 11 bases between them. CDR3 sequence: CAISDRAGHTEAFF. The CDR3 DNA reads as TGTGCCATCAGTGATCGGGCAGGGCACACTGAAGCTTTCTTT.

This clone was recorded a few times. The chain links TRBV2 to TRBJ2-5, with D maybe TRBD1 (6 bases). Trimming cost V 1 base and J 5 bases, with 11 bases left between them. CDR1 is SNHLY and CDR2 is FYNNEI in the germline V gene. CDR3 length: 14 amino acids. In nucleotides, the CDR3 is TGTGCCAGCAGTGAAGAAGGGGGTGGGGAGACCCAGTACTTC. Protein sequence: CASSEEGGGETQYF.